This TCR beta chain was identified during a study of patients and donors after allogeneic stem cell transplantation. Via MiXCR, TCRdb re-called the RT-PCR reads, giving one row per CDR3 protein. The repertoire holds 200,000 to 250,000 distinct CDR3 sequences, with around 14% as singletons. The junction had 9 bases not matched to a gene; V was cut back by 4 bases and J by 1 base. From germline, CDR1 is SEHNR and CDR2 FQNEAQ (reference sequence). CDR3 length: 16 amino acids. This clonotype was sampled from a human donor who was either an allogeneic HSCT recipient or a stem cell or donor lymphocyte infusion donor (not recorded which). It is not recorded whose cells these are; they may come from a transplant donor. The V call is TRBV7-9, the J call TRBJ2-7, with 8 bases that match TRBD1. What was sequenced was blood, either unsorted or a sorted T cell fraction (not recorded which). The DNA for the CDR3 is TGTGCCAGCAGCTCAGACCGGGACAGGTTTTCCTACGAGCAGTACTTC. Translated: CASSSDRDRFSYEQYF.